Below, 30 T cell receptor beta chains from the same sample are listed, as sequenced in a study of T-cell memory formation after mild COVID-19. TCRdb processed the 5' RACE reads anew with MiXCR; each CDR3 protein has one entry. The profile shows 500,000 to 650,000 distinct CDR3 sequences, 20% to 25% of them singletons. The sample comprised PBMCs or a T cell subset sorted from them (not recorded which). These receptors came from an adult woman who had mild COVID-19 (a few samples of this study predate the infection). Cell type and time point are not known.

This clonotype was seen more than once but under ten times. The V call is TRBV7-9, the J call TRBJ2-1, with D possibly TRBD2 on 6 matching bases. The CDR3 is made up of 14 amino acids. The V end lost 5 bases, the J end lost 8 bases, and 16 bases lay between the germline ends. Germline CDR1 SEHNR, CDR2 FQNEAQ (reference sequence). The CDR3 spells CASSIDSGGHEQFF. The CDR3 DNA is TGTGCCAGCAGCATAGACAGTGGAGGGCATGAGCAGTTCTTC.

The chain is built from TRBV20-1 and TRBJ2-3; 13 bases align to TRBD2. Germline CDR1 reads DFQATT; CDR2 reads SNEGSKA (reference sequence). V lost 3 bases and J lost 5; bases outside the gene matches: 14. This CDR3 comprises 18 residues. The chain's CDR3 is CSASPGLAGVARGDTQYF. The CDR3 nucleotides are TGCAGTGCTAGCCCCGGACTAGCGGGAGTCGCGCGCGGAGATACGCAGTATTTT.

V gene TRBV5-1 combines with J gene TRBJ2-1; 12 bases match TRBD2. Germline-derived CDR1 and CDR2 are SGHRS and YFSETQ. Losses at the gene ends were 3 bases for V and 7 bases for J; bases not matched to a gene: 11. The CDR3 contains 17 residues. The CDR3 reads CASSSLLAGGSMNEQFF. The CDR3 bases are TGCGCCAGCAGCTCCCTACTAGCGGGAGGTTCTATGAATGAGCAGTTCTTC.

The gene calls are TRBV4-3 and TRBJ2-7; perhaps TRBD1 as D (5 bases). Germline CDR1 and CDR2: LGHNA and YSLEER. V was clipped by 5 bases and J by 2 bases, with 10 bases between them. There are 13 residues in the CDR3. As DNA, the CDR3 is TGCGCCAGCAGCAAGGGGTTTGCCTACGAGCAGTACTTC. Encoded protein: CASSKGFAYEQYF.

This clonotype occurred a few times. The V and J genes are TRBV10-3 and TRBJ1-1, with D tentatively TRBD1 (6 bases). Germline CDR1 and CDR2: ENHRY and SYGVKD. V was clipped by 6 bases and J by 5 bases, with 13 bases between them. The CDR3 sequence is 13 residues long. In DNA, the CDR3 is TGTGCCATCAGAACCACAGGGAATACTGAAGCTTTCTTT. Protein: CAIRTTGNTEAFF.

This clonotype was observed a handful of times. The chain links TRBV24-1 to TRBJ2-2; D call uncertain. V was cut by 3 bases and J by 1 base, with 11 bases left in between. The CDR3 has 16 residues. Germline CDR1 is KGHDR and CDR2 is SFDVKD. The CDR3, as DNA: TGTGCCACCAGTGATACACAACGAGGGAACACCGGGGAGCTGTTTTTT. This gives the protein CATSDTQRGNTGELFF.

This clonotype was found many times. V is TRBV15 and J is TRBJ2-3, with D unclear. Trimming left V 0 bases short and J 4 bases short, with 11 bases between. The length of the CDR3 is 15 residues. Germline CDR1 reads LNHNV; CDR2 reads YYDKDF (reference sequence). The CDR3 DNA reads TGTGCCACCAGCAGAGATATGAAGTCTCCAGATACGCAGTATTTT. Encoded protein: CATSRDMKSPDTQYF.

The rearrangement joins TRBV3-1 to TRBJ2-3, with 7 bases lining up with TRBD2. V lost 4 bases and J lost 2; bases outside the gene matches: 6. Germline V lookup: CDR1 LGHDT, CDR2 YNNKEL (reference sequence). CDR3 length: 15 residues. The CDR3 loop reads CASSPQRGYTDTQYF. The DNA of the CDR3 is TGTGCCAGCAGCCCCCAGCGGGGATACACAGATACGCAGTATTTT.

The chain carries TRBV3-1 and TRBJ2-7, with TRBD2 as a possible D gene (5 bases). Germline CDR1 and CDR2: LGHDT and YNNKEL (reference sequence). The CDR3 has 14 amino acids. V was pared by 6 bases and J by 3 bases, with 15 bases between. CDR3 amino acids: CASRLSGSYYEQYF. The CDR3 DNA reads TGTGCCAGCAGGCTGTCGGGATCTTACTACGAGCAGTACTTC.

This clonotype has just a few counts. The chain carries TRBV20-1 and TRBJ2-1; 10 bases fit TRBD2. This CDR3 has 16 residues. Germline trimming cut 5 bases from V and 7 bases from J; bases unmatched to any gene: 14. In germline, CDR1 is DFQATT, CDR2 SNEGSKA (reference sequence). The CDR3 is CSASRLRTSGRNEQFF. As DNA, the CDR3 is TGCAGTGCTTCGAGACTTAGGACTAGCGGTAGGAATGAGCAGTTCTTC.

Only a few counts were recorded for this clonotype. The chain recombines TRBV12-3 or TRBV12-4 with TRBJ1-2; D gene ambiguous. This CDR3 is built from 16 residues. V gave up 5 bases and J gave up 3 bases, with 19 bases separating them. CDR3 loop: CASSHQSGPGDYGYTF. The CDR3 region has the DNA TGTGCCAGCAGTCACCAAAGCGGACCCGGGGACTATGGCTACACCTTC.

This clonotype was counted many times. This chain uses TRBV7-9 with TRBJ2-7; D is perhaps TRBD2 (5 bases). V gave up 5 bases and J gave up 1 base, with 15 bases separating them. Germline lookup yields CDR1 SEHNR and CDR2 FQNEAQ (reference sequence). The CDR3 is 15 amino acids. The CDR3: CASSPEPGGSYEQYF. CDR3 nucleotides: TGTGCCAGCAGCCCCGAGCCAGGCGGGTCCTACGAGCAGTACTTC.

The J gene is TRBJ2-1, the V gene TRBV10-3; no definite D call. The CDR3 runs 13 residues. V was trimmed by 2 bases and J by 5 bases, leaving 7 bases between them. In germline, CDR1 is ENHRY, CDR2 SYGVKD. As DNA, the CDR3 is TGTGCCATCAGTGAGACCTTTCACAATGAGCAGTTCTTC. Translating gives CAISETFHNEQFF.

The V gene is TRBV24-1, the J gene TRBJ1-2; no clear D gene. The germline gives CDR1 KGHDR, CDR2 SFDVKD. Trimming stripped 4 bases from V and 2 bases from J, with 22 bases between. The CDR3 extends over 18 amino acids. CDR3 DNA: TGTGCCACCAGTGACCCTACCTTAGAGTCGGGTAGCAACTATGGCTACACCTTC. Translated, it gives CATSDPTLESGSNYGYTF.

The table lists this clonotype with a few counts. The J gene is TRBJ1-4, the V gene TRBV4-1; no clear D gene. The germline V gene has CDR1 MGHRA and CDR2 YSYEKL. This CDR3 spans 16 amino acids. V gave up 4 bases and J gave up 7 bases, with 19 bases separating them. CDR3 nucleotide sequence: TGCGCCAGCAGCCGAGCCGGAGGAGGTTACGGTGAAAAACTGTTTTTT. It translates to CASSRAGGGYGEKLFF.

This chain links TRBV12-3 or TRBV12-4 with TRBJ1-3; possibly TRBD1 for D (5 bases). CDR3 size: 15 residues. V lost 3 bases to trimming and J lost 3 bases, with 12 bases between them. The DNA of the CDR3 is TGTGCCAGCAGTTTTGGTTGGGGACGTGGAAACACCATATATTTT. Protein product: CASSFGWGRGNTIYF.

Comments on this clonotype: Compared with germline, one end of the junction differs, possibly owing to a read error. The chain uses TRBV6-1 and TRBJ2-7, with unresolved D. Germline CDR1 reads MNHNS; CDR2 reads SASEGT. The CDR3 is made up of 14 amino acids. CDR3 region: CASIEQRGTYEQYF. For the CDR3, the DNA is TGTGCCAGCATTGAACAGCGAGGCACCTACGAGCAGTACTTC.

V gene TRBV6-5 combines with J gene TRBJ2-1, with 16 nucleotides matching TRBD2. CDR3 length: 16 amino acids. CDR1 and CDR2 from the germline V gene are MNHEY and SVGAGI. Unmatched junction bases numbered 8, after V lost 6 bases and J lost 9 bases. Here the CDR3 DNA reads TGTGCCAGCAGGTCGGGACTAGCGGGGGGGCCTGGTGAGCAGTTCTTC. It codes for CASRSGLAGGPGEQFF.

This sequence joins TRBV20-1 and TRBJ2-3; 12 positions agree with TRBD2. The CDR3 is 14 residues long. V shed 5 bases, J shed 4 bases, and the junction held 4 bases outside the gene matches. The germline V gene has CDR1 DFQATT and CDR2 SNEGSKA (reference sequence). In DNA form, the CDR3 reads TGCAGTGCTCGACTAGCGGGAGTTCCAGATACGCAGTATTTT. Translation gives CSARLAGVPDTQYF.

The chain links TRBV12-3 or TRBV12-4 to TRBJ1-1; D is undetermined. Trimming removed 7 bases at V and 4 bases at J, with 13 bases between. There are 13 residues in the CDR3. CDR3 sequence (DNA): TGTGCCAGCATTCTACTACCAAGCACTGAAGCTTTCTTT. It is translated as CASILLPSTEAFF.

Ten or more counts support this clonotype. The chain links TRBV12-3 or TRBV12-4 to TRBJ1-1; D might be TRBD1 (6 bases). Deletions cut 6 bases from V and 8 bases from J, with 13 bases between. The CDR3 is made up of 12 amino acids. The CDR3: CASSPGGGEAFF. CDR3 bases: TGTGCCAGCAGCCCCGGGGGGGGCGAAGCTTTCTTT.

This clonotype was counted only a few times. Here the CDR3 DNA reads TGTGCCAGCAGCTCATTTACGGTTATCCAAGAGACCCAGTACTTC. Its translation is CASSSFTVIQETQYF. The chain joins TRBV7-2 to TRBJ2-5; unclear D gene. CDR1 SGHTA and CDR2 FQGNSA come from the germline V gene. Trimming cost V 4 bases and J 1 base, with 13 bases left between them. This CDR3 comprises 15 residues.

This clonotype was seen only a few times. This chain connects TRBV7-9 to TRBJ1-2; D is unresolved. From germline, CDR1 is SEHNR and CDR2 FQNEAQ (reference sequence). The CDR3 covers 14 residues. With 1 base removed from V and 5 bases from J, the gap between germline ends came to 11 bases. The CDR3 region is CASSLGGGRYGYTF. In DNA form, the CDR3 reads TGTGCCAGCAGCTTAGGTGGCGGCCGATATGGCTACACCTTC. Combining the CDR3 with reference TRBV7-9 and TRBJ1-2 gives the whole variable domain DTGVSQNPRHKITKRGQNVTFRCDPISEHNRLYWYRQTLGQGPEFLTYFQNEAQLEKSRLLSDRFSAERPKGSFSTLEIQRTEQGDSAMYLCASSLGGGRYGYTFGSGTRLTVV.

Only a few counts were recorded for this clonotype. The chain employs TRBV5-1 and TRBJ1-2; 8 nucleotides align to TRBD1. The germline CDR1 and CDR2 sequences are SGHRS and YFSETQ. There are 15 residues in the CDR3. V shed 0 bases, J shed 4 bases, and the junction held 5 bases outside the gene matches. The CDR3 reads CASSLVETGVYGYTF. In nucleotides, the CDR3 is TGCGCCAGCAGCTTGGTCGAGACAGGGGTCTATGGCTACACCTTC.

This clonotype has just a few counts. The V and J genes are TRBV5-4 and TRBJ1-1; D might be TRBD1 (5 bases). This CDR3 spans 15 amino acids. V shed 0 bases and J shed 4 bases, with 13 bases lying between them. In germline, CDR1 is SGHNT, CDR2 YYREEE (reference sequence). This CDR3 is CASSLAGGEGTEAFF. Here the CDR3 DNA reads TGTGCCAGCAGCTTGGCCGGAGGGGAGGGCACTGAAGCTTTCTTT.

Here the CDR3 DNA reads TGTGCCAGCAGCTTAGCGGCCGGGATCGCTTACTCTGGGGCCAACGTCCTGACTTTC. It is translated as CASSLAAGIAYSGANVLTF. The chain is built from TRBV7-6 and TRBJ2-6; a weak D match, TRBD2 (5 bases). Germline assignment: CDR1 SGHVS and CDR2 FNYEAQ. The length of the CDR3 is 19 residues. The V end was cut by 0 bases, the J end by 0 bases, with 15 bases between. The full variable domain, in which reference TRBV7-6 and TRBJ2-6 provide the parts outside the CDR3, is GAGVSQSPRYKVTKRGQDVALRCDPISGHVSLYWYRQALGQGPEFLTYFNYEAQQDKSGLPNDRFSAERPEGSISTLTIQRTEQRDSAMYRCASSLAAGIAYSGANVLTFGAGSRLTVL.

This clonotype has a handful of counts. This rearrangement joins TRBV7-8 to TRBJ2-7; 13 nucleotides match TRBD2. The CDR3 length is 15 residues. With V trimmed by 5 bases and J by 3 bases, 4 bases remained unmatched. The germline CDR1 and CDR2 sequences are SGHVS and FQNEAQ. The CDR3 loop is CASSDRTSGSYEQYF. Here the CDR3 DNA reads TGTGCCAGCAGCGACAGGACTAGCGGGAGCTACGAGCAGTACTTC. Combining the CDR3 with reference TRBV7-8 and TRBJ2-7 gives the whole variable domain GAGVSQSPRYKVAKRGQDVALRCDPISGHVSLFWYQQALGQGPEFLTYFQNEAQLDKSGLPSDRFFAERPEGSVSTLKIQRTQQEDSAVYLCASSDRTSGSYEQYFGPGTRLTVT.

This clonotype occurred many times. V and J are TRBV19 and TRBJ1-1; no clear D. Trimming cost V 1 base and J 1 base, with 7 bases left between them. CDR1 LNHDA and CDR2 SQIVND come from the germline V gene (reference sequence). The CDR3 is 14 residues long. CDR3 amino acids: CASSIGVGNTEAFF. The DNA for the CDR3 is TGTGCCAGTAGTATAGGTGTCGGGAACACTGAAGCTTTCTTT.

This clonotype was detected a few times. The rearrangement uses TRBV12-3 or TRBV12-4 and TRBJ1-5, with D tentatively TRBD1 (5 bases). The CDR3 runs 15 residues. V shed 0 bases and J shed 6 bases, with 12 bases lying between them. The CDR3 is CASSLAWGGGQPQHF. In DNA, the CDR3 is TGTGCCAGCAGTTTAGCCTGGGGGGGGGGTCAGCCCCAGCATTTT.

This chain links TRBV5-4 with TRBJ2-1; D possibly matches TRBD1 or TRBD2 (5 bases each). V lost 6 bases and J 1 base, leaving 11 bases between the germline ends. This CDR3 is built from 14 residues. Germline CDR1 is SGHNT and CDR2 is YYREEE (reference sequence). The CDR3 bases are TGTGCCAGCACTACGAGGGGTTCCTACAATGAGCAGTTCTTC. It translates to CASTTRGSYNEQFF.